This T cell receptor beta chain was sequenced during a study of cytomegalovirus exposure and HLA in healthy donors. Healthy bone marrow donors supplied every sample. Points from the study as a whole: Most TCR sequences proved rare, with some public TCRs found in many donors.

The PCR was carried out with 60 Vbeta primers and 13 Jbeta primers. Profiling relied on immunoSEQ multiplex PCR, and the TCRdb table lists in-frame clones only, not all of them. This sample yields 200,000 or so clones, of which approximately 84% are seen a single time; about 0.25% belongs to the top ten. In its sample, this clone was seen once. What it recognizes is unknown. Trimming took off 0 bases at V and 2 bases at J, with 21 bases between the two ends. The V gene's germline CDR1 is SGHRS and CDR2 YFSETQ. This CDR3 region has 18 residues. This sequence originates from a boy between 10 and 17 years old in good health and CMV-seronegative. The rearrangement uses TRBV5-1 and TRBJ2-7, with D perhaps TRBD2 (6 bases). The sequenced sample consisted of PBMCs. CDR3 nucleotide sequence: TGCGCCAGCAGCTTGGAGGGTGGTGGTAGCGGAGAAGCCTACGAGCAGTACTTC. Encoded protein: CASSLEGGGSGEAYEQYF.